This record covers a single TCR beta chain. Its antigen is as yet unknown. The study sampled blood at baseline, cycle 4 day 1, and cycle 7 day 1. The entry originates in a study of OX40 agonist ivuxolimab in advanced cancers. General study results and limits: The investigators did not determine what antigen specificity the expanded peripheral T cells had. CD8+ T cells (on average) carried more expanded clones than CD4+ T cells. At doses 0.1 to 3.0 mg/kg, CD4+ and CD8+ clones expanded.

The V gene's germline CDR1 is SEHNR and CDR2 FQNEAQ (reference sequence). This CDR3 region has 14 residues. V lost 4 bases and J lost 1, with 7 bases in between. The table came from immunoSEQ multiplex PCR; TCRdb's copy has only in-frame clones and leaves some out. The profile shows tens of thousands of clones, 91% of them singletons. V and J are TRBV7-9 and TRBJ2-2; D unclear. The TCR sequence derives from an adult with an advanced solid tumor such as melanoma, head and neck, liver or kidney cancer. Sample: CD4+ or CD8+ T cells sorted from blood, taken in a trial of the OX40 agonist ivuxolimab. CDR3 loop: CASSSQLNTGELFF. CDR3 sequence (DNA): TGTGCCAGCAGCTCGCAACTGAACACCGGGGAGCTGTTTTTT. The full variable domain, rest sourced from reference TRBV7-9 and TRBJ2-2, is DTGVSQNPRHKITKRGQNVTFRCDPISEHNRLYWYRQTLGQGPEFLTYFQNEAQLEKSRLLSDRFSAERPKGSFSTLEIQRTEQGDSAMYLCASSSQLNTGELFFGEGSRLTVL.